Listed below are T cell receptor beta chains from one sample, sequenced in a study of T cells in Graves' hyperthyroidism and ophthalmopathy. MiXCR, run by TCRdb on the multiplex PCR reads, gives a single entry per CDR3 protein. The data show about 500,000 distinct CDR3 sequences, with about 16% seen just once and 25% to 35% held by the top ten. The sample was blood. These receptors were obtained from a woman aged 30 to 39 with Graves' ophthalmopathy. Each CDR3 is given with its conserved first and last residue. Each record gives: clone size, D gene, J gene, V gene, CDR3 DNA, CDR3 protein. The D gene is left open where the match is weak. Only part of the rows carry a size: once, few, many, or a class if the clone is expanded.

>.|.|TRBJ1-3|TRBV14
TGTGCCAGCAGCCAAGATCTTCCAAGCTCTGGAAACACCATATATTTT
CASSQDLPSSGNTIYF
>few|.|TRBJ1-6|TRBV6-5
TGTGCCAGCAGTTACTCGGATAGGACAAGGAGATATCGGGCCCTCCACTTT
CASSYSDRTRRYRALHF
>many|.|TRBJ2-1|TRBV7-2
TGTGCCAGCAGCCCCAGGGGGGGACTCAACAATGAGCAGTTCTTC
CASSPRGGLNNEQFF
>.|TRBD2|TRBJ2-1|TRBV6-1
TGTGCCAGCAGTGAGACTAGCGGGATCTACGAGCAGTTCTTC
CASSETSGIYEQFF
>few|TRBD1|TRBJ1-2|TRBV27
TGTGCCAGCAGTCTCGGGACAGGGTGGGGCGGCTACACCTTC
CASSLGTGWGGYTF
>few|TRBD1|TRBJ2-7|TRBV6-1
TGTGCCAGCAGCCTCCCGGGACAGGGGGCAAGGGAGCAGTACTTC
CASSLPGQGAREQYF
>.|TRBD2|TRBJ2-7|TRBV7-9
TGTGCCAGCAGCTTAGTCGCAGGGAGGGGCTACGAGCAGTACTTC
CASSLVAGRGYEQYF
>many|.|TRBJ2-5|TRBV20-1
TGCAGTGCTAGAGAATTATTGCCTAGCAAAGGGGAGACCCAGTACTTC
CSARELLPSKGETQYF
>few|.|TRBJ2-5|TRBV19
TGTGCCAGTAGTCCATTGGACAGCCAAGAGACCCAGTACTTC
CASSPLDSQETQYF
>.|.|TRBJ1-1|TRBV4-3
TGCGCCAGCAGCCAAGGATACAGGGAAGCCGAGTTCATGAACACTGAAGCTTTCTTT
CASSQGYREAEFMNTEAFF